The 27 T cell receptor beta chains in this list originate from one sample, sequenced in a study of cytomegalovirus exposure and HLA in healthy donors. The study ran its PCR with 60 Vbeta and 13 Jbeta primers. The table came from immunoSEQ multiplex PCR; TCRdb's copy has only in-frame clones and leaves some out. The sample holds 270,000 or so clones, just over 85% seen once. Sequencing input: PBMCs. The receptors were gathered from a man between 40 and 49 years old in good health and CMV-seropositive.

As regards this clone: The sample carries other DNA sequences with the same CDR3. The chain joins TRBV6-5 to TRBJ2-1, with D possibly TRBD1 on 5 matching bases. The V end was cut by 0 bases, the J end by 4 bases, with 7 bases between. The germline V gene has CDR1 MNHEY and CDR2 SVGAGI. The CDR3 sequence is 14 residues long. CDR3 residues: CASSYSQGYNEQFF. CDR3 in DNA: TGTGCCAGCAGTTACTCCCAGGGATACAATGAGCAGTTCTTC.

V is TRBV4-3 and J is TRBJ2-6; maybe TRBD2 (5 bases). V dropped 2 bases and J dropped 0 bases, with 14 bases sitting between them. CDR3 size: 18 residues. CDR1 is LGHNA, CDR2 YSLEER, per germline. The CDR3 loop is CASSQKGGWSSGANVLTF. The CDR3, as DNA: TGCGCCAGCAGCCAAAAAGGCGGGTGGAGCTCTGGGGCCAACGTCCTGACTTTC.

V and J are TRBV7-9 and TRBJ2-2; 7 bases align to TRBD1. CDR1 and CDR2 from the germline V gene are SEHNR and FQNEAQ (reference sequence). V lost 1 base and J lost 3; bases outside the gene matches: 2. The CDR3 sequence is 15 residues long. The CDR3 reads CASSLGQGHTGELFF. CDR3 coding DNA: TGTGCCAGCAGCTTAGGACAGGGCCACACCGGGGAGCTGTTTTTT.

The chain recombines TRBV10-3 with TRBJ1-2, with 7 bases fitting TRBD1. The germline V gene has CDR1 ENHRY and CDR2 SYGVKD. The V gene end was trimmed by 5 bases and the J gene end by 4 bases; junction bases not matched to a gene: 13. The length of the CDR3 is 16 residues. CDR3 in DNA: TGTGCCATCAGTCGACAGGGAGGACGGGTGGGCTATGGCTACACCTTC. Encoded protein: CAISRQGGRVGYGYTF.

V is TRBV11-2 and J is TRBJ1-1, with a possible D match to TRBD1 (5 bases). The germline V and J ends were trimmed by 1 base and 5 bases, with 11 bases remaining between them. Germline CDR1 is SGHAT and CDR2 is FQNNGV. This CDR3 is built from 14 residues. The CDR3 DNA is TGTGCCAGCAGCTTAGGGATGGGGCGAACTGAAGCTTTCTTT. It encodes CASSLGMGRTEAFF.

V usage is TRBV7-9 and J usage is TRBJ2-7; TRBD2 aligns across 7 bases. Germline-derived CDR1 and CDR2 are SEHNR and FQNEAQ (reference sequence). The CDR3 extends over 14 amino acids. J lost 3 bases, V lost 3 bases, and 5 bases had no gene match. CDR3 in amino acids: CASSLGGTIYEQYF. CDR3 nucleotide sequence: TGTGCCAGCAGCTTGGGGGGGACGATCTACGAGCAGTACTTC.

The chain couples TRBV7-9 to TRBJ2-1, with D perhaps matching TRBD1 (6 bases). The CDR3 contains 17 residues. Germline CDR1 SEHNR, CDR2 FQNEAQ (reference sequence). The V end was cut by 0 bases, the J end by 4 bases, with 16 bases between. The CDR3 loop is CASSLAFVQGMYNEQFF. The CDR3 DNA follows: TGTGCCAGCAGCTTAGCGTTTGTACAGGGTATGTACAATGAGCAGTTCTTC.

The gene calls are TRBV4-1 and TRBJ1-4; possible D gene TRBD1, 5 bases. Germline V lookup: CDR1 MGHRA, CDR2 YSYEKL. CDR3 length: 14 residues. The ends were cut back, 3 bases at V and 8 bases at J, with 13 bases in the middle. CDR3: CASSHQGRKEKLFF. The CDR3 bases are TGCGCCAGCAGCCACCAGGGAAGGAAAGAAAAACTGTTTTTT.

The rearrangement uses TRBV4-1 and TRBJ2-7; a possible D gene is TRBD1 (5 bases). The length of the CDR3 is 14 residues. With 1 base removed from V and 4 bases from J, the gap between germline ends came to 11 bases. CDR1 and CDR2 from the germline V gene are MGHRA and YSYEKL. CDR3 protein: CASSQVGVGYEQYF. CDR3 DNA sequence: TGCGCCAGCAGCCAAGTAGGGGTGGGGTACGAGCAGTACTTC.

This clone was picked up a small number of times. The rearrangement uses TRBV2 and TRBJ1-2; D may be TRBD1 (6 bases). This CDR3 region has 14 residues. The V gene lost 9 bases and the J gene lost 5 bases, with 19 bases spanning the gap. Germline CDR1 is SNHLY and CDR2 is FYNNEI. CDR3 loop: CARQQGPVVYGYTF. The CDR3 bases are TGTGCCAGACAGCAGGGGCCCGTAGTGTATGGCTACACCTTC.

This clone appeared a single time. The rearrangement links TRBV4-3 to TRBJ2-3; D remains ambiguous. Trimming removed 0 bases at V and 0 bases at J, with 7 bases between. The germline gives CDR1 LGHNA, CDR2 YSLEER. CDR3 length equals 15 residues. This CDR3 is CASSQDSRSTDTQYF. CDR3 sequence (DNA): TGCGCCAGCAGCCAAGATTCTAGAAGCACAGATACGCAGTATTTT.

The J gene is TRBJ2-3, the V gene TRBV25-1, with D possibly TRBD2 on 6 matching bases. Germline assignment: CDR1 MGHDK and CDR2 SYGVNS. The CDR3 has 15 residues. V was clipped by 0 bases and J by 4 bases, with 11 bases between them. CDR3: CASSEYGWRADTQYF. CDR3 coding DNA: TGTGCCAGCAGTGAATATGGGTGGAGGGCAGATACGCAGTATTTT.

The chain couples TRBV1 to TRBJ2-7; the DNA was not compared with TRBD2, the D call given in the table. TRBV1 is assigned pseudogene status. The CDR3 sequence is 13 residues long. CDR3 residues: CTSSLRSGSEQYF. The CDR3 DNA reads TGCACCAGCAGCCTTCGTTCCGGGAGTGAGCAGTACTTC.

The chain joins TRBV11-2 to TRBJ2-1, with D possibly being TRBD2 (7 bases). The CDR3 sequence is 17 residues long. Trimming stripped 5 bases from V and 7 bases from J, with 24 bases between. The V gene's germline CDR1 is SGHAT and CDR2 FQNNGV. This CDR3 reads CASSLGAGLGSLNEQFF. The DNA for the CDR3 is TGTGCCAGCAGCCTGGGGGCCGGACTAGGGTCTCTGAATGAGCAGTTCTTC.

This chain links TRBV29-1 with TRBJ2-7; 10 bases line up with TRBD1. The CDR3 contains 15 residues. Germline V gives CDR1 SQVTM, CDR2 ANQGSEA. With V trimmed by 3 bases and J by 3 bases, 8 bases remained unmatched. The CDR3 protein is CSVEAPGQGNYEQYF. The CDR3 nucleotides read TGCAGCGTTGAGGCCCCGGGACAGGGGAACTACGAGCAGTACTTC.

The V and J genes are TRBV28 and TRBJ2-5; 9 nucleotides match TRBD1. Germline-derived CDR1 and CDR2 are MDHEN and SYDVKM. CDR3 length: 15 amino acids. After removal of 4 bases from V and 2 bases from J, the junction contained 5 bases not matched to a gene. The CDR3 protein is CASSSRDRAQETQYF. In DNA, the CDR3 is TGTGCCAGCAGTTCCCGGGACAGGGCTCAAGAGACCCAGTACTTC.

This chain uses TRBV18 with TRBJ2-7, with TRBD1 identical over 7 bases. This CDR3 region has 14 residues. J lost 0 bases, V lost 8 bases, and 7 bases had no gene match. Germline V CDR1 and CDR2: KGHSH, LQKENI. Written as DNA, the CDR3 is TGTGCCAGCCGACAGGGCTCCAGCTCCTACGAGCAGTACTTC. Protein product: CASRQGSSSYEQYF.

The chain joins TRBV7-9 to TRBJ1-1; TRBD1 is a possible D gene (6 bases). The V end lost 5 bases, the J end lost 0 bases, and 13 bases lay between the germline ends. Germline V gives CDR1 SEHNR, CDR2 FQNEAQ (reference sequence). This CDR3 contains 15 residues. In DNA form, the CDR3 reads TGTGCCAGCAGCCCCTACAGGGACATGAACACTGAAGCTTTCTTT. Translating it yields CASSPYRDMNTEAFF. Full variable domain (outside the CDR3, taken from reference TRBV7-9 and TRBJ1-1): DTGVSQNPRHKITKRGQNVTFRCDPISEHNRLYWYRQTLGQGPEFLTYFQNEAQLEKSRLLSDRFSAERPKGSFSTLEIQRTEQGDSAMYLCASSPYRDMNTEAFFGQGTRLTVV.

The genes are TRBV15 and TRBJ1-2; 7 bases fit TRBD1. The CDR3 spans 15 residues. The junction had 7 bases not matched to a gene; V was cut back by 6 bases and J by 0 bases. CDR1 and CDR2 (germline): LNHNV, YYDKDF (reference sequence). The CDR3 sequence: CATRDRNRPNYGYTF. The CDR3 DNA follows: TGTGCCACCAGGGACAGGAATCGCCCTAACTATGGCTACACCTTC. Full variable domain (rest looked up from reference TRBV15 and TRBJ1-2): DAMVIQNPRYQVTQFGKPVTLSCSQTLNHNVMYWYQQKSSQAPKLLFHYYDKDFNNEADTPDNFQSRRPNTSFCFLDIRSPGLGDTAMYLCATRDRNRPNYGYTFGSGTRLTVV.

About this clone: An end of the junction differs from the germline gene, which may be a read error. The rearrangement uses TRBV7-9 and TRBJ2-7; 9 bases agree with TRBD2. CDR1 is SEHNR and CDR2 is FQNEAQ in the germline V gene (reference sequence). The CDR3 has 16 amino acids. CDR3 sequence (DNA): TGTTCCAGCAGCTTAATTAGCGGGAGAAGCACCTACGAGCAGTACTTC. This translates into CSSSLISGRSTYEQYF. Full variable domain (rest looked up from reference TRBV7-9 and TRBJ2-7): DTGVSQNPRHKITKRGQNVTFRCDPISEHNRLYWYRQTLGQGPEFLTYFQNEAQLEKSRLLSDRFSAERPKGSFSTLEIQRTEQGDSAMYLCSSSLISGRSTYEQYFGPGTRLTVT.

This clone was counted between two and nine times. The CDR3 DNA reads as TGCGCCAGCAGCTTGGAGGCAGGGGGAGGCACTGAAGCTTTCTTT. Translated, it gives CASSLEAGGGTEAFF. The chain has TRBV5-1 and TRBJ1-1; TRBD1 matches at 7 bases. CDR1 and CDR2 (germline): SGHRS, YFSETQ. The V gene end was trimmed by 0 bases and the J gene end by 4 bases; junction bases not matched to a gene: 6. This CDR3 contains 15 residues. The variable domain in full, with the rest retrieved from reference TRBV5-1 and TRBJ1-1, is KAGVTQTPRYLIKTRGQQVTLSCSPISGHRSVSWYQQTPGQGLQFLFEYFSETQRNKGNFPGRFSGRQFSNSRSEMNVSTLELGDSALYLCASSLEAGGGTEAFFGQGTRLTVV.

The count of this clone is one. The genes are TRBV30 and TRBJ2-7; no clear D. Germline CDR1 and CDR2: GTSNPN and SVGIG (reference sequence). This CDR3 comprises 12 residues. Deletions cut 5 bases from V and 6 bases from J, with 14 bases between. The CDR3 bases are TGTGCCTGGGATATCCTACCGGGCGAGCAGTACTTC. As protein: CAWDILPGEQYF.

This clone was seen only once. The chain uses TRBV6-1 and TRBJ2-1; 14 bases map to TRBD2. Germline lookup yields CDR1 MNHNS and CDR2 SASEGT. The V segment lost 2 bases and the J segment 4 bases; nucleotides outside the gene matches: 13. The length of the CDR3 is 20 residues. As DNA, the CDR3 is TGTGCCAGCAGTGAAATTCCGGGACTAGCGGGAGTGGGCCTTTACAATGAGCAGTTCTTC. Encoded protein: CASSEIPGLAGVGLYNEQFF.

This clone is a singleton in its sample. This chain uses TRBV19 with TRBJ2-7; 11 nucleotides match TRBD1. There are 14 residues in the CDR3. The V gene end was trimmed by 4 bases and the J gene end by 6 bases; junction bases not matched to a gene: 5. Per the germline V gene, CDR1 is LNHDA and CDR2 is SQIVND (reference sequence). DNA of the CDR3: TGTGCCAGTAGTAAGGGACAGGGGGTATTCGAGCAGTACTTC. Translating gives CASSKGQGVFEQYF.

This chain links TRBV5-1 with TRBJ2-7, with 12 bases aligning to TRBD1. The CDR3 covers 16 residues. From germline, CDR1 is SGHRS and CDR2 YFSETQ. V dropped 2 bases and J dropped 6; count of bases not matched to a gene: 9. The CDR3 protein is CASSFAGTGGLREQYF. The CDR3 DNA reads as TGCGCCAGCAGCTTCGCCGGGACAGGGGGCTTGCGCGAGCAGTACTTC. The variable domain in full, completed from reference TRBV5-1 and TRBJ2-7, reads KAGVTQTPRYLIKTRGQQVTLSCSPISGHRSVSWYQQTPGQGLQFLFEYFSETQRNKGNFPGRFSGRQFSNSRSEMNVSTLELGDSALYLCASSFAGTGGLREQYFGPGTRLTVT.

The V gene is TRBV6-5, the J gene TRBJ1-5; no clear D gene. With 4 bases removed from V and 7 bases from J, the gap between germline ends came to 11 bases. CDR3 length equals 13 residues. The V gene's germline CDR1 is MNHEY and CDR2 SVGAGI. This CDR3 is CASSSQTGQPQHF. The CDR3 DNA reads TGTGCCAGCAGTTCCCAGACCGGGCAGCCCCAGCATTTT.

This rearrangement joins TRBV29-1 to TRBJ1-1; D unresolved. The CDR3 loop spans 15 amino acids. Deletions cut 4 bases from V and 2 bases from J, with 17 bases between. Germline CDR1 is SQVTM and CDR2 is ANQGSEA. This CDR3 is CSVGAAEFANTEAFF. The CDR3 DNA reads as TGCAGCGTTGGGGCCGCTGAGTTTGCTAACACTGAAGCTTTCTTT.